The sequence of this T cell receptor beta chain was determined in a study of cytomegalovirus exposure and HLA in healthy donors. Study at large: The use of the same platform for the 90 to 150 validation repertoires and the approximately 690 first-cohort repertoires was reported by a later analysis.

Regarding the study as a whole: It was reported that the classifier diagnosed cytomegalovirus status with high specificity and sensitivity in both the original and validation cohorts. That first-cohort TCR clusters tended to co-occur in the 95 to 150 validation repertoires was found in a later analysis.

Assay used: immunoSEQ multiplex PCR; TCRdb lists only in-frame clones, some missing. The sample holds 150,000 to 180,000 clones, roughly 90% seen once. About this clone itself: The antigen remains unidentified.

Donors were drawn from the approximately 120-subject validation cohort, separate from the roughly 610-subject first cohort. Germline values: CDR1 MNHEY, CDR2 SMNVEV (reference sequence). There are 16 residues in the CDR3. Between the trimmed V and J ends, which lost 0 bases and 3 bases, there was a span of 15 bases. The origin of this receptor is a man between 18 and 29 years old in good health and CMV-seropositive. The chain employs TRBV27 and TRBJ2-7, with D possibly TRBD1 on 5 matching bases. Sample: PBMCs. The CDR3 protein is CASSLSWQGIGYEQYF. The CDR3 DNA reads TGTGCCAGCAGTTTATCGTGGCAGGGAATAGGCTACGAGCAGTACTTC.